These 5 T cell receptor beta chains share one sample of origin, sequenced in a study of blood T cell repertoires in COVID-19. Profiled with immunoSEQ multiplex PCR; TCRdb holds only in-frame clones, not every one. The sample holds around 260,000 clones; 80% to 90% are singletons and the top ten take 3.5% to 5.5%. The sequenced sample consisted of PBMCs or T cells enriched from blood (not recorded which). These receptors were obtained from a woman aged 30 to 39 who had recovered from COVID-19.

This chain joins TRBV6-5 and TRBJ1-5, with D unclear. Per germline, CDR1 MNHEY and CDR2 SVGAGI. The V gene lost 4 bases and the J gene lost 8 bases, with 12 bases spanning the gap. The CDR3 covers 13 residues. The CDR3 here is CASSSGPEEPQHF. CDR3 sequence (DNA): TGTGCCAGCAGTTCGGGTCCGGAGGAGCCCCAGCATTTT.

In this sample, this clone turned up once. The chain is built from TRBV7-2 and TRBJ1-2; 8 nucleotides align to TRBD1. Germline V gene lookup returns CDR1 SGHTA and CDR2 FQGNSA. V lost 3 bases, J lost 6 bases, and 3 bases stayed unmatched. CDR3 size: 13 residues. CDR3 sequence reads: CASSFQGAHGYTF. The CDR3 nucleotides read TGTGCCAGCAGCTTCCAGGGGGCGCATGGCTACACCTTC.

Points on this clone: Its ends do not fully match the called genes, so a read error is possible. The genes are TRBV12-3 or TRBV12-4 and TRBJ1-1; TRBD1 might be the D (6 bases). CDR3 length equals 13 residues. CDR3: CATSKGQNTEAFF. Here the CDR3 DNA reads TGTGCCACCAGTAAGGGACAGAACACTGAAGCTTTCTTT.

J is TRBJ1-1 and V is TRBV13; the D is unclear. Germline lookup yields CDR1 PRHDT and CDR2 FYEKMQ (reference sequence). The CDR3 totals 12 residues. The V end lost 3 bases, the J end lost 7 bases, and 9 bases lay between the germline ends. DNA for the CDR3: TGTGCCAGCAGCTTCGGGGTATATGAAGCTTTCTTT. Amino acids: CASSFGVYEAFF.

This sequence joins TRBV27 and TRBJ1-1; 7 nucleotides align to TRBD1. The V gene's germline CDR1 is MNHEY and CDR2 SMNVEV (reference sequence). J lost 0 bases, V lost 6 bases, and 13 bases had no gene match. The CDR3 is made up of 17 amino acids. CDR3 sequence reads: CASSRSPGTVLNTEAFF. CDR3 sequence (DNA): TGTGCCAGCAGCCGATCCCCAGGGACAGTTTTGAACACTGAAGCTTTCTTT.